This TCR beta chain is drawn from a study of cytomegalovirus exposure and HLA in healthy donors. Whole-study context: An earlier analysis found 95 million to 140 million unique TCR beta sequences from about 179 million T cells. The early release's HLA-typed donors yielded tens of millions of unique TCRs. The study, taken as a whole, reports: Versus the approximately 700-donor mean, an Asian-associated ancestry cluster reportedly showed fewer N-insertions in a later analysis.

The CDR3 spans 16 residues. After removal of 3 bases from V and 7 bases from J, the junction contained 9 bases not matched to a gene. Per the germline V gene, CDR1 is MDHEN and CDR2 is SYDVKM. As concerns this clone: Its antigen is still unknown.

Primers for the PCR totalled 60 Vbeta and 13 Jbeta. Per the study methods: In a later analysis, some 80 million unique TCR beta chains included roughly 11 million shared by two or more donors. Generated by immunoSEQ multiplex PCR, the TCRdb table keeps only in-frame clones and is missing some. V and J calls and clone size are given by that table; D and trimming were obtained from the DNA. The sample holds some 170,000 clones, roughly 79% seen once. The sequenced material came from PBMCs. This rearrangement joins TRBV28 to TRBJ1-4, with 9 bases that match TRBD1. The TCR originated in a woman aged 50 to 60 in good health and CMV-seronegative. The DNA for the CDR3 is TGTGCCAGCAGTTTGCTTAGGGGACAGGGTAGTGAAAAACTGTTTTTT. Amino acids: CASSLLRGQGSEKLFF.